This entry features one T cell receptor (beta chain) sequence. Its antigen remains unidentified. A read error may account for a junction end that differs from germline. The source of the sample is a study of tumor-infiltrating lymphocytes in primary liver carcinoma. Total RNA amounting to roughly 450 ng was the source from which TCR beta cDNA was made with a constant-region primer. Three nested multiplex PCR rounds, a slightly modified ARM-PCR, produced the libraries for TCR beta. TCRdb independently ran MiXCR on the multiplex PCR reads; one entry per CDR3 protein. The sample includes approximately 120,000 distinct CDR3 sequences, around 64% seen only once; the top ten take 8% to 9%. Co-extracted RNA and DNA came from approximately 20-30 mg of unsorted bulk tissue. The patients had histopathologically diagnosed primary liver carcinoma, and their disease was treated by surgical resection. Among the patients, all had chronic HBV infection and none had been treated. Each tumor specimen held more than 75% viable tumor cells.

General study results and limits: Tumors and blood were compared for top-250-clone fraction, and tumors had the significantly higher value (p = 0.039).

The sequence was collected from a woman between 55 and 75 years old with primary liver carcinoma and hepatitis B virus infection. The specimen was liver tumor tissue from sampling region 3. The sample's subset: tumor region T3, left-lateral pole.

DNA of the CDR3: TGCGCCAGCAGCCAAACCTTTAGGGGGGCTACCTACGAGCAGTATTTC. This gives the protein CASSQTFRGATYEQYF. V gene TRBV4-1 combines with J gene TRBJ2-7; TRBD1 or TRBD2 may be the D gene (6 bases each). Germline V gene lookup returns CDR1 MGHRA and CDR2 YSYEKL. The CDR3 has 16 residues.